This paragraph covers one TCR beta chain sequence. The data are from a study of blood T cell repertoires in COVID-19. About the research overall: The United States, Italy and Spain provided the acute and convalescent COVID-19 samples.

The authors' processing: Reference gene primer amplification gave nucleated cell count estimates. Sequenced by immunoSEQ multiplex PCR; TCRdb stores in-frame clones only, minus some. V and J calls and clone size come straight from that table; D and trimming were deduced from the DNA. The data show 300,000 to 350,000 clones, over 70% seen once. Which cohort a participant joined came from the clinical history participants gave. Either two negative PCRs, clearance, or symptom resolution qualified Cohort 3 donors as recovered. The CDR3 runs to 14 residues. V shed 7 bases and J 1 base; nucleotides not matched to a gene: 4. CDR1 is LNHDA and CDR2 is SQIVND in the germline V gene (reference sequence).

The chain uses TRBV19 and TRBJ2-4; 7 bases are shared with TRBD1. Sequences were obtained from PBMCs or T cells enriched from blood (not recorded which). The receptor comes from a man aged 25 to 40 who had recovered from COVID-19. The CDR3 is CASTEDRAKNIQYF. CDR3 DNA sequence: TGTGCCAGTACCGAGGACAGGGCCAAAAACATTCAGTACTTC. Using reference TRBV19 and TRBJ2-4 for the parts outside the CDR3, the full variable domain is DGGITQSPKYLFRKEGQNVTLSCEQNLNHDAMYWYRQDPGQGLRLIYYSQIVNDFQKGDIAEGYSVSREKKESFPLTVTSAQKNPTAFYLCASTEDRAKNIQYFGAGTRLSVL.